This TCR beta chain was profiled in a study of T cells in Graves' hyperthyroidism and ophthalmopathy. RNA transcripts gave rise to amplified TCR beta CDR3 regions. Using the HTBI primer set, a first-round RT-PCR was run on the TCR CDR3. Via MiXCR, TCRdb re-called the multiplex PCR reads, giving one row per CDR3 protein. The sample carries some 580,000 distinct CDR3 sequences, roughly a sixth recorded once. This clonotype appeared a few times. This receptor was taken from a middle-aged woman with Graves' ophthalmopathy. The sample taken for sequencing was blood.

CDR3 in amino acids: CSATRGADTQYF. The CDR3 nucleotides are TGCAGTGCAACCAGGGGTGCAGATACGCAGTATTTT. This chain connects TRBV20-1 to TRBJ2-3, with D perhaps TRBD1 (6 bases). This CDR3 has 12 residues. Germline CDR1 is DFQATT and CDR2 is SNEGSKA (reference sequence). Trimming removed 6 bases from V and 4 bases from J, with 11 bases in between.